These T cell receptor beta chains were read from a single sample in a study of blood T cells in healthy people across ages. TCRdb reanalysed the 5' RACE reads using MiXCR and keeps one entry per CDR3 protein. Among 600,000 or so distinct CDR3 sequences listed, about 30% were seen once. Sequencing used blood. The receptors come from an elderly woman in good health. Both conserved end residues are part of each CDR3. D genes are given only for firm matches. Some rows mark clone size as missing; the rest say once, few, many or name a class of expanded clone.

CDR3 protein: CASSFQTSGGTDTQYF
CDR3 DNA: TGCGCCAGCAGCTTCCAGACTAGCGGGGGCACAGATACGCAGTATTTT
J gene: TRBJ2-3
clone size: NA
V gene: TRBV5-1
D gene: TRBD2

CDR3 protein: CASSSTTGDTEAFF
CDR3 DNA: TGTGCCAGCAGCTCAACTACAGGGGACACTGAAGCTTTCTTT
J gene: TRBJ1-1
clone size: few
V gene: TRBV11-2
D gene: TRBD1

CDR3 protein: CASSVQSPLHF
CDR3 DNA: TGTGCCAGCAGCGTTCAGTCACCCCTCCACTTT
J gene: TRBJ1-6
clone size: many
V gene: TRBV9
D gene: NA

CDR3 protein: CSASGGGYEQFF
CDR3 DNA: TGCAGTGCTTCAGGGGGCGGGTATGAGCAGTTCTTC
J gene: TRBJ2-1
clone size: NA
V gene: TRBV20-1
D gene: TRBD1

CDR3 protein: CASSRDPQGKQYF
CDR3 DNA: TGTGCCAGCTCCCGGGACCCCCAAGGGAAGCAGTACTTC
J gene: TRBJ2-4
clone size: NA
V gene: TRBV7-2
D gene: NA

CDR3 protein: CASSEDSYYGYTF
CDR3 DNA: TGTGCCAGCAGTGAAGACAGCTACTATGGCTACACCTTC
J gene: TRBJ1-2
clone size: NA
V gene: TRBV2
D gene: NA

CDR3 protein: CASTSTSGVTDTQYF
CDR3 DNA: TGTGCCAGCACCTCGACTAGCGGGGTCACAGATACGCAGTATTTT
J gene: TRBJ2-3
clone size: many
V gene: TRBV7-2
D gene: TRBD2

CDR3 protein: CASSTQQGNTEAFF
CDR3 DNA: TGTGCCAGCAGCACGCAACAGGGCAACACTGAAGCTTTCTTT
J gene: TRBJ1-1
clone size: many
V gene: TRBV7-2
D gene: NA

CDR3 protein: CASSLRTTSTDTQYF
CDR3 DNA: TGTGCCAGCAGCTTGAGGACAACTAGCACAGATACGCAGTATTTT
J gene: TRBJ2-3
clone size: many
V gene: TRBV5-4
D gene: NA

CDR3 protein: CASSSSRGTKTQYF
CDR3 DNA: TGCGCCAGCAGCTCCTCCAGGGGTACGAAGACCCAGTACTTC
J gene: TRBJ2-5
clone size: many
V gene: TRBV5-1
D gene: NA

CDR3 protein: CASSQVTQGDTEAFF
CDR3 DNA: TGTGCCAGCAGCCAAGTAACTCAAGGGGACACTGAAGCTTTCTTT
J gene: TRBJ1-1
clone size: many
V gene: TRBV4-2
D gene: NA

CDR3 protein: CASTHLRAEQGAFF
CDR3 DNA: TGTGCCAGCACCCATCTGAGGGCTGAACAAGGAGCTTTCTTT
J gene: TRBJ1-1
clone size: few
V gene: TRBV6-6
D gene: NA

CDR3 protein: CSAYSGGPYEQYF
CDR3 DNA: TGCAGTGCTTATAGCGGGGGCCCCTACGAGCAGTACTTC
J gene: TRBJ2-7
clone size: NA
V gene: TRBV20-1
D gene: TRBD2

CDR3 protein: CSARNPGTGPDTQYF
CDR3 DNA: TGCAGTGCTAGGAACCCCGGGACAGGGCCAGATACGCAGTATTTT
J gene: TRBJ2-3
clone size: many
V gene: TRBV20-1
D gene: TRBD1

CDR3 protein: CASSSSYDQWETQYF
CDR3 DNA: TGTGCCAGCAGTTCCTCCTATGACCAATGGGAGACCCAGTACTTC
J gene: TRBJ2-5
clone size: many
V gene: TRBV6-2/TRBV6-3
D gene: NA

CDR3 protein: CASSLSSTNNEQFF
CDR3 DNA: TGTGCCAGCAGCTTAAGTAGCACCAACAATGAGCAGTTCTTC
J gene: TRBJ2-1
clone size: NA
V gene: TRBV9
D gene: NA

CDR3 protein: CAWSSDRDTDTQYF
CDR3 DNA: TGTGCCTGGAGTTCAGACAGGGACACAGATACGCAGTATTTT
J gene: TRBJ2-3
clone size: few
V gene: TRBV30
D gene: TRBD1

CDR3 protein: CASSPHPGQTYGYTF
CDR3 DNA: TGTGCCAGCAGCCCTCACCCGGGACAGACCTATGGCTACACCTTC
J gene: TRBJ1-2
clone size: few
V gene: TRBV9
D gene: TRBD1

CDR3 protein: CASSLGRGNSGASSYNEQFF
CDR3 DNA: TGTGCCAGCAGCTTAGGAAGAGGTAATAGCGGGGCTAGCTCCTACAATGAGCAGTTCTTC
J gene: TRBJ2-1
clone size: NA
V gene: TRBV7-9
D gene: TRBD2

CDR3 protein: CSARAYGAGGGTDTQYF
CDR3 DNA: TGCAGTGCTAGAGCCTATGGGGCCGGGGGGGGCACAGATACGCAGTATTTT
J gene: TRBJ2-3
clone size: many
V gene: TRBV20-1
D gene: TRBD2

CDR3 protein: CVSSPKETQYF
CDR3 DNA: TGTGTCAGCTCACCGAAAGAGACCCAGTACTTC
J gene: TRBJ2-5
clone size: NA
V gene: TRBV18
D gene: NA

CDR3 protein: CASSDPGQRGSKNYEQYF
CDR3 DNA: TGTGCCAGCAGTGACCCGGGACAGCGGGGAAGTAAGAACTACGAGCAGTACTTC
J gene: TRBJ2-7
clone size: NA
V gene: TRBV2
D gene: NA

CDR3 protein: CASSLVWGGDQPQHF
CDR3 DNA: TGCGCCAGCAGCTTGGTTTGGGGGGGCGATCAGCCCCAGCATTTT
J gene: TRBJ1-5
clone size: NA
V gene: TRBV5-1
D gene: NA

CDR3 protein: CASSQEPGAVNTEAFF
CDR3 DNA: TGTGCCAGCAGCCAAGAACCCGGAGCGGTGAACACTGAAGCTTTCTTT
J gene: TRBJ1-1
clone size: NA
V gene: TRBV3-1
D gene: NA

CDR3 protein: CASSVALAGGAQETQYF
CDR3 DNA: TGTGCCAGCAGCGTAGCACTAGCGGGGGGTGCACAAGAGACCCAGTACTTC
J gene: TRBJ2-5
clone size: few
V gene: TRBV9
D gene: TRBD2

CDR3 protein: CATAGGAYGYTF
CDR3 DNA: TGTGCCACCGCCGGGGGGGCCTATGGCTACACCTTC
J gene: TRBJ1-2
clone size: few
V gene: TRBV27
D gene: NA

CDR3 protein: CSAEIAGGINGEQFF
CDR3 DNA: TGCAGCGCGGAGATAGCGGGGGGGATAAACGGTGAGCAGTTCTTC
J gene: TRBJ2-1
clone size: NA
V gene: TRBV29-1
D gene: TRBD2

CDR3 protein: CASSLGRGVRRETQYF
CDR3 DNA: TGTGCCAGCAGCTTAGGAAGGGGGGTCCGGAGGGAGACCCAGTACTTC
J gene: TRBJ2-5
clone size: many
V gene: TRBV11-2
D gene: NA

CDR3 protein: CASTLQGAKGNYGYTF
CDR3 DNA: TGTGCCAGCACCCTCCAGGGGGCGAAGGGTAACTATGGCTACACCTTC
J gene: TRBJ1-2
clone size: many
V gene: TRBV6-2/TRBV6-3
D gene: TRBD1

CDR3 protein: CASSRQGEGYTEAFF
CDR3 DNA: TGTGCCAGCAGTAGACAGGGGGAGGGATACACTGAAGCTTTCTTT
J gene: TRBJ1-1
clone size: once
V gene: TRBV6-1
D gene: TRBD1

CDR3 protein: CASSFGREAFF
CDR3 DNA: TGTGCCAGCAGTTTTGGTAGGGAAGCTTTCTTT
J gene: TRBJ1-1
clone size: many
V gene: TRBV27
D gene: NA

CDR3 protein: CASSLETSGGRETQYF
CDR3 DNA: TGTGCCAGCAGTCTAGAGACTAGCGGGGGGAGAGAGACCCAGTACTTC
J gene: TRBJ2-5
clone size: many
V gene: TRBV12-3/TRBV12-4
D gene: TRBD2

CDR3 protein: CASSLTGSRNEQYF
CDR3 DNA: TGTGCCAGCAGCTTGACAGGGAGTCGCAATGAGCAGTACTTC
J gene: TRBJ2-5
clone size: NA
V gene: TRBV7-8
D gene: TRBD1

CDR3 protein: CASSPGTSGGPRVTQYF
CDR3 DNA: TGTGCCAGCAGCCCGGGGACTAGCGGGGGGCCGCGGGTGACCCAGTACTTC
J gene: TRBJ2-5
clone size: many
V gene: TRBV4-2
D gene: TRBD2

CDR3 protein: CASSYEGMGKNIQYF
CDR3 DNA: TGTGCCAGCAGTTACGAGGGGATGGGCAAAAACATTCAGTACTTC
J gene: TRBJ2-4
clone size: few
V gene: TRBV6-2/TRBV6-3
D gene: NA

CDR3 protein: CASSTNTEAFF
CDR3 DNA: TGTGCCAGCAGTACAAACACTGAAGCTTTCTTT
J gene: TRBJ1-1
clone size: few
V gene: TRBV2
D gene: NA

CDR3 protein: CASSLRPQGDEQFF
CDR3 DNA: TGTGCCAGCAGCTTAAGGCCCCAGGGGGACGAGCAGTTCTTC
J gene: TRBJ2-1
clone size: NA
V gene: TRBV7-2
D gene: TRBD1

CDR3 protein: CVSSPGRDNEQFF
CDR3 DNA: TGTGTCAGCTCACCAGGGCGGGACAATGAGCAGTTCTTC
J gene: TRBJ2-1
clone size: NA
V gene: TRBV18
D gene: NA

CDR3 protein: CASSLGPSSTDTQYF
CDR3 DNA: TGTGCTAGCAGCTTAGGGCCTTCTAGCACGGATACGCAGTATTTT
J gene: TRBJ2-3
clone size: NA
V gene: TRBV7-7
D gene: NA

CDR3 protein: CASSLFRGEQYF
CDR3 DNA: TGTGCCAGCAGTTTATTTCGGGGGGAGCAGTACTTC
J gene: TRBJ2-7
clone size: few
V gene: TRBV28
D gene: NA

CDR3 protein: CASSQVGWTGAYGYTF
CDR3 DNA: TGTGCCAGCAGCCAAGTTGGATGGACAGGGGCCTATGGCTACACCTTC
J gene: TRBJ1-2
clone size: NA
V gene: TRBV3-1
D gene: TRBD1

CDR3 protein: CASSRLDSGANVLTF
CDR3 DNA: TGTGCCAGCAGCAGACTTGACTCTGGGGCCAACGTCCTGACTTTC
J gene: TRBJ2-6
clone size: NA
V gene: TRBV6-1
D gene: NA

CDR3 protein: CAWSPPGHLYEQYF
CDR3 DNA: TGTGCCTGGAGTCCTCCGGGACACCTCTACGAGCAGTACTTC
J gene: TRBJ2-7
clone size: NA
V gene: TRBV30
D gene: NA

CDR3 protein: CSARRDLLSGNTIYF
CDR3 DNA: TGCAGCGCCCGGAGGGACCTACTCTCTGGAAACACCATATATTTT
J gene: TRBJ1-3
clone size: few
V gene: TRBV29-1
D gene: NA

CDR3 protein: CASSADIASYNEQFF
CDR3 DNA: TGTGCCAGCAGTGCGGACATCGCCTCCTACAATGAGCAGTTCTTC
J gene: TRBJ2-1
clone size: many
V gene: TRBV6-5
D gene: NA

CDR3 protein: CASSQLRGVGTDTQYF
CDR3 DNA: TGTGCCAGCAGCCAACTCAGGGGAGTTGGCACAGATACGCAGTATTTT
J gene: TRBJ2-3
clone size: many
V gene: TRBV27
D gene: NA